Described below is a single T cell receptor (beta chain) sequence and its context. The data originate from a study of blood T cell repertoires in COVID-19. Looking at the study overall: COVID-19 samples, acute and convalescent, were from the United States, Italy and Spain. In each case, the material was cDNA or gDNA derived from T cells, B-cell-depleted T cells, or PBMCs.

The CDR3 runs to 15 residues. The ends lost 6 bases at V and 1 base at J; junction bases unmatched: 3. Looked up from germline, CDR1 is KGHSH and CDR2 is LQKENI. Study processing details: Using reference gene primer amplification, nucleated cell counts were estimated. Sequencing was performed with immunoSEQ multiplex PCR; in TCRdb, only in-frame clones are kept and a portion is missing. V, J and clone size derive from that table, while D and trimming were established from the DNA sequence. Of roughly 180,000 clones listed, about 80% are singletons. This TCR came from a woman aged 50 to 65 with active or convalescent COVID-19. The chain carries TRBV18 and TRBJ2-2; 9 nucleotides match TRBD1. Sequencing was performed on peripheral blood. This chain's CDR3 is CASSEGQGNTGELFF. The CDR3 DNA follows: TGTGCCAGCTCCGAGGGACAGGGGAACACCGGGGAGCTGTTTTTT.